Presented here are 20 T cell receptor beta chains from one specimen sequenced in a study of T-cell reconstitution after alpha-beta-depleted transplantation in children. The TCRbeta library was prepared with unique molecular identifiers. MiXCR, run by TCRdb on the PCR reads, gives a single entry per CDR3 protein. The sample includes around 490,000 distinct CDR3 sequences, 9.5% to 12% of them seen just once. Sequenced material: PBMCs, mostly from graft donor cells, taken 180 days after TCRalphabeta/CD19-depleted stem cell transplant. These receptors all stem from a female patient between 2 and 15 years old who had a stem cell transplant for aplastic anemia, so the T cells may come from the graft donor.

This clonotype came up a few times. In DNA, the CDR3 is TGTGCCAGCAGCGAGCAGGGAATTGAGCAGTTCTTC. Protein: CASSEQGIEQFF. The chain is built from TRBV2 and TRBJ2-1; D is perhaps TRBD1 (5 bases). The CDR3 contains 12 residues. The V end was cut by 6 bases, the J end by 9 bases, with 12 bases between. In germline, CDR1 is SNHLY, CDR2 FYNNEI.

This clonotype has a count of ten or more. This chain joins TRBV29-1 and TRBJ2-3; D gene ambiguous. CDR3 length equals 11 residues. Germline V gene sequence: CDR1 SQVTM, CDR2 ANQGSEA. V was pared by 4 bases and J by 6 bases, with 8 bases between. The CDR3 DNA sequence: TGCAGCGTTGTCCCTAGGGATACGCAGTATTTT. Translation gives CSVVPRDTQYF.

The chain couples TRBV15 to TRBJ2-3; 10 nucleotides line up with TRBD2. Germline CDR1 LNHNV, CDR2 YYDKDF (reference sequence). CDR3 length: 18 amino acids. V lost 2 bases and J lost 4; bases outside the gene matches: 12. CDR3 nucleotides: TGTGCCACCAGCAGATCGCGGGGGAGCGGGAGGGCCCCAGATACGCAGTATTTT. This codes for CATSRSRGSGRAPDTQYF.

The chain combines TRBV10-2 with TRBJ2-4, with D possibly matching TRBD2 (6 bases). The V end lost 0 bases, the J end lost 3 bases, and 12 bases lay between the germline ends. Germline loops: CDR1 WSHSY, CDR2 SAAADI. The CDR3 covers 16 residues. CDR3 region: CASSESVGGGKNIQYF. DNA of the CDR3: TGCGCCAGCAGTGAGTCGGTGGGAGGAGGCAAAAACATTCAGTACTTC.

The gene calls are TRBV20-1 and TRBJ2-2; D call uncertain. Germline assignment: CDR1 DFQATT and CDR2 SNEGSKA (reference sequence). CDR3 length equals 14 residues. The V end lost 2 bases, the J end lost 5 bases, and 12 bases lay between the germline ends. DNA for the CDR3: TGCAGTGCTAGATTACCGAGGTGGACCGGGGAGCTGTTTTTT. As protein: CSARLPRWTGELFF.

This clonotype showed up many times. V is TRBV7-9 and J is TRBJ2-3, with TRBD2 identical over 8 bases. The trim removed 6 bases at V and 5 bases at J, leaving 7 bases unmatched. Germline V gene lookup returns CDR1 SEHNR and CDR2 FQNEAQ (reference sequence). This CDR3 contains 14 residues. The CDR3 is CASRGSGSVDTQYF. CDR3 sequence (DNA): TGTGCCAGCAGAGGAAGCGGGAGTGTAGATACGCAGTATTTT.

Written as DNA, the CDR3 is TGCAGCGTGGGGACCGGCCGGGCAAATCAGCCCCAGCATTTT. This codes for CSVGTGRANQPQHF. The chain is built from TRBV29-1 and TRBJ1-5; weak D call: TRBD1 (5 bases). CDR1 and CDR2 (germline): SQVTM, ANQGSEA. V was clipped by 6 bases and J by 4 bases, with 16 bases between them. CDR3 size: 14 residues.

In its sample, this clonotype was seen many times. The chain recombines TRBV12-3 or TRBV12-4 with TRBJ2-3; D unresolved. The germline V and J ends were trimmed by 3 bases and 2 bases, with 9 bases remaining between them. This CDR3 is 14 amino acids long. This CDR3 reads CASSLVTTTDTQYF. The CDR3, as DNA: TGTGCCAGCAGTTTGGTGACAACCACAGATACGCAGTATTTT.

This clonotype was observed a handful of times. This rearrangement joins TRBV12-3 or TRBV12-4 to TRBJ1-1; D unclear. V dropped 5 bases and J dropped 1 base, with 14 bases sitting between them. This CDR3 has 15 amino acids. DNA for the CDR3: TGTGCCAGCAGTCCGATCCTACCGCGGAACACTGAAGCTTTCTTT. Its translation: CASSPILPRNTEAFF.

The V and J genes are TRBV20-1 and TRBJ1-5; D call uncertain. Trimming cost V 7 bases and J 3 bases, with 22 bases left between them. The CDR3 sequence is 16 residues long. Germline lookup yields CDR1 DFQATT and CDR2 SNEGSKA (reference sequence). CDR3 in DNA: TGCAGTGTAGGACGGCCGCGGGGTCCCCACAATCAGCCCCAGCATTTT. It translates to CSVGRPRGPHNQPQHF.

This clonotype was observed a few times. The chain has TRBV7-3 and TRBJ2-6; perhaps TRBD1 as D (7 bases). CDR1 and CDR2 (germline): SGHTA, FQGTGA. Trimming left V 5 bases short and J 0 bases short, with 14 bases between. The CDR3 extends over 17 amino acids. In DNA form, the CDR3 reads TGTGCCAGCAGCCCGAGGCAGGGGGGCTCTGGGGCCAACGTCCTGACTTTC. Amino acids: CASSPRQGGSGANVLTF.

This clonotype was recorded a few times. The chain links TRBV10-3 to TRBJ1-2; possible D gene TRBD1, 5 bases. Germline V CDR1 and CDR2: ENHRY, SYGVKD. CDR3 length: 15 residues. The germline V and J ends were trimmed by 5 bases and 3 bases, with 16 bases remaining between them. The DNA for the CDR3 is TGTGCCATCAGTTCCGGGACGCCCATCGACTATGGCTACACCTTC. Protein product: CAISSGTPIDYGYTF.

The V call is TRBV7-9, the J call TRBJ2-1; 8 bases fit TRBD2. With V trimmed by 5 bases and J by 3 bases, 6 bases remained unmatched. The CDR3 covers 15 residues. The germline V gene encodes CDR1 SEHNR and CDR2 FQNEAQ (reference sequence). CDR3 region: CASSTGLGSYNEQFF. CDR3 nucleotides: TGTGCCAGCAGCACGGGACTAGGAAGCTACAATGAGCAGTTCTTC.

Only a few counts were recorded for this clonotype. This chain connects TRBV28 to TRBJ2-3, with TRBD1 matching 8 bases. CDR3 length equals 15 residues. The trim removed 2 bases at V and 3 bases at J, leaving 4 bases unmatched. CDR1 is MDHEN, CDR2 SYDVKM, per germline. The CDR3 nucleotides are TGTGCCAGCAGTTTACGTTGGACAGGGACAGATACGCAGTATTTT. Its translation: CASSLRWTGTDTQYF.

The chain carries TRBV3-1 and TRBJ2-7, with a tentative D call TRBD1 (6 bases). CDR3 length: 16 amino acids. CDR1 and CDR2 from the germline V gene are LGHDT and YNNKEL (reference sequence). Trimming took off 3 bases at V and 6 bases at J, with 21 bases between the two ends. CDR3 amino acids: CASSHFNRVGSREQYF. The CDR3 bases are TGTGCCAGCAGCCATTTTAACAGGGTAGGATCTCGCGAGCAGTACTTC.

This clonotype was counted a few times. For the CDR3, the DNA is TGTGCCAGCAGCCCCCGCAGGGACAGGAACCAAGAGACCCAGTACTTC. It specifies CASSPRRDRNQETQYF. The chain combines TRBV7-9 with TRBJ2-5; 8 nucleotides agree with TRBD1. Per germline, CDR1 SEHNR and CDR2 FQNEAQ (reference sequence). This CDR3 contains 16 residues. V shed 5 bases and J 0 bases; nucleotides not matched to a gene: 8.

The CDR3 loop reads CASSLALSTLSGNTIYF. The CDR3 region has the DNA TGCGCCAGCAGCTTGGCCCTTTCCACCCTTTCTGGAAACACCATATATTTT. The gene calls are TRBV5-1 and TRBJ1-3; D remains unclear. Germline V gene lookup returns CDR1 SGHRS and CDR2 YFSETQ. The CDR3 is 17 residues long. Trimming took 0 bases from V and 1 from J, leaving 14 bases between them.

This clonotype was recorded a few times. The chain combines TRBV20-1 with TRBJ1-1; 8 bases fit TRBD1. After removal of 1 base from V and 8 bases from J, the junction contained 3 bases not matched to a gene. CDR1 and CDR2 (germline): DFQATT, SNEGSKA (reference sequence). This CDR3 is 12 amino acids long. CDR3 sequence reads: CSARADRAEAFF. The CDR3 nucleotides are TGCAGTGCTAGAGCGGACAGGGCGGAAGCTTTCTTT.

This clonotype was seen repeatedly, ten times or more. The chain recombines TRBV29-1 with TRBJ2-7, with TRBD1 as a possible D gene (5 bases). Germline V gene lookup returns CDR1 SQVTM and CDR2 ANQGSEA. The V end lost 6 bases, the J end lost 2 bases, and 11 bases lay between the germline ends. CDR3 length equals 12 residues. CDR3 DNA: TGCAGCGTCAGGACATCGGCCTACGAGCAGTACTTC. Its translation is CSVRTSAYEQYF.

This chain joins TRBV11-2 and TRBJ2-5, with D unresolved. Germline CDR1 is SGHAT and CDR2 is FQNNGV. This CDR3 spans 14 amino acids. Trimming pared 6 bases from V and 5 bases from J, leaving 16 bases between. CDR3 residues: CASREGRTMETQYF. The CDR3, as DNA: TGTGCCAGCAGAGAAGGACGGACCATGGAGACCCAGTACTTC.